Listed below are T cell receptor beta chains from one sample, sequenced in a study of human T cells and chemical hapten exposure. TCRdb recomputed calls from the RACE reads with MiXCR, one row per CDR3 protein. The sample yields around 100,000 distinct CDR3 sequences, approximately 11% seen once. The source material was whole blood, sampled in connection with sensitization to the hapten diphenylcyclopropenone (DPC). The origin of the receptors is a woman in her forties with alopecia areata. Some clones in this sample may be carry-over from other donors' samples. The CDR3 runs from the conserved cysteine through the conserved F or W. The D gene is left open where the match is weak. Not every row has a clone size; where given, it reads once, few, many or a size class.

j_gene: TRBJ2-3
abundance: few
d_gene: TRBD2
v_gene: TRBV28
CDR3aa: CASSWGLAGDTQYF
CDR3nt: TGTGCCAGCAGCTGGGGGCTAGCGGGAGATACGCAGTATTTT

j_gene: TRBJ2-3
abundance: few
d_gene: TRBD1
v_gene: TRBV4-3
CDR3aa: CASSQDRIDTQYF
CDR3nt: TGCGCCAGCAGCCAGGACAGGATAGATACGCAGTATTTT

j_gene: TRBJ1-6
abundance: NA
d_gene: NA
v_gene: TRBV7-8
CDR3aa: CASSLEAGTNSPLHF
CDR3nt: TGTGCCAGCAGCTTAGAAGCAGGGACGAATTCACCCCTCCACTTT

j_gene: TRBJ2-1
abundance: many
d_gene: NA
v_gene: TRBV4-3
CDR3aa: CASSQEWGSNEQFF
CDR3nt: TGCGCCAGCAGCCAAGAGTGGGGGAGCAATGAGCAGTTCTTC

j_gene: TRBJ2-1
abundance: few
d_gene: TRBD1
v_gene: TRBV4-3
CDR3aa: CASSQEFGDRGFEQFF
CDR3nt: TGCGCCAGCAGCCAAGAATTCGGGGACAGGGGTTTTGAGCAGTTCTTC

j_gene: TRBJ1-4
abundance: many
d_gene: TRBD1
v_gene: TRBV7-9
CDR3aa: CVSSSSPGQGTEKLFF
CDR3nt: TGTGTCAGCAGCTCAAGCCCGGGACAGGGGACTGAAAAACTGTTTTTT

j_gene: TRBJ2-4
abundance: NA
d_gene: NA
v_gene: TRBV5-1
CDR3aa: CASSLGPKEGIQYF
CDR3nt: TGCGCCAGCAGCTTGGGCCCTAAAGAGGGCATTCAGTACTTC

j_gene: TRBJ1-1
abundance: NA
d_gene: TRBD1
v_gene: TRBV6-2/TRBV6-3
CDR3aa: CASPLRQGRDTEAFF
CDR3nt: TGTGCCAGCCCTCTTCGACAGGGCCGAGACACTGAAGCTTTCTTT

j_gene: TRBJ2-1
abundance: many
d_gene: TRBD2
v_gene: TRBV5-6
CDR3aa: CASSGTVLAGHNEQFF
CDR3nt: TGTGCCAGCAGCGGTACAGTCCTAGCGGGACATAATGAGCAGTTCTTC

j_gene: TRBJ1-1
abundance: few
d_gene: NA
v_gene: TRBV12-5
CDR3aa: CASGFGEEAFF
CDR3nt: TGTGCTAGTGGATTCGGCGAGGAAGCTTTCTTT

j_gene: TRBJ1-1
abundance: many
d_gene: TRBD1
v_gene: TRBV4-1
CDR3aa: CASSQETGAEAFF
CDR3nt: TGCGCCAGCAGCCAAGAAACAGGGGCTGAAGCTTTCTTT

j_gene: TRBJ1-4
abundance: NA
d_gene: NA
v_gene: TRBV18
CDR3aa: CASSPGEKLFF
CDR3nt: TGTGCCAGCTCACCTGGAGAAAAACTGTTTTTT

j_gene: TRBJ2-3
abundance: many
d_gene: NA
v_gene: TRBV14
CDR3aa: CASSSRRITDTQYF
CDR3nt: TGTGCCAGCAGCTCCCGTCGGATCACAGATACGCAGTATTTT